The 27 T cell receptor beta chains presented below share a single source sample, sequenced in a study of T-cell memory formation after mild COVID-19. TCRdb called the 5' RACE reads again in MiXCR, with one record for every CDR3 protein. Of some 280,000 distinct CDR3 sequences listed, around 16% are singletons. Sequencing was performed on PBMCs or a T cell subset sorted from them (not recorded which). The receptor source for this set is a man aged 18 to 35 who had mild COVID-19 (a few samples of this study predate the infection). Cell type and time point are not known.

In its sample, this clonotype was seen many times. The CDR3 bases are TGTGCCAGCAGCTTAGGTTCCAGGGGCGGTGGTCAGCCCCAGCATTTT. This gives the protein CASSLGSRGGGQPQHF. The V gene is TRBV7-2, the J gene TRBJ1-5; a weak D match, TRBD1 (6 bases). Germline-derived CDR1 and CDR2 are SGHTA and FQGNSA. The CDR3 covers 16 residues. V was trimmed by 1 base and J by 6 bases, leaving 16 bases between them.

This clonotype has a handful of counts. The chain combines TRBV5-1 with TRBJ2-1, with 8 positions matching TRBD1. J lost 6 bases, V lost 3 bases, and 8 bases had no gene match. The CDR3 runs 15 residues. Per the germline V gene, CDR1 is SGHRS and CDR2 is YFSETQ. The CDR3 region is CASSSTGVEGNEQFF. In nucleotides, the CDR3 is TGCGCCAGCAGCTCGACAGGGGTTGAGGGCAATGAGCAGTTCTTC.

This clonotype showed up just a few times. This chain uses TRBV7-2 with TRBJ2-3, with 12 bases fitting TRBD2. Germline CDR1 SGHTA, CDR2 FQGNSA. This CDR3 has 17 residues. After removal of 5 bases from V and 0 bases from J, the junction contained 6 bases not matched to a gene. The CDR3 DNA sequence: TGTGCCAGCAGCCTGAGACTAGCGGGGGCAAGCACAGATACGCAGTATTTT. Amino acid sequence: CASSLRLAGASTDTQYF. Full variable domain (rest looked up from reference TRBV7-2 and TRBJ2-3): GAGVSQSPSNKVTEKGKDVELRCDPISGHTALYWYRQSLGQGLEFLIYFQGNSAPDKSGLPSDRFSAERTGGSVSTLTIQRTQQEDSAVYLCASSLRLAGASTDTQYFGPGTRLTVL.

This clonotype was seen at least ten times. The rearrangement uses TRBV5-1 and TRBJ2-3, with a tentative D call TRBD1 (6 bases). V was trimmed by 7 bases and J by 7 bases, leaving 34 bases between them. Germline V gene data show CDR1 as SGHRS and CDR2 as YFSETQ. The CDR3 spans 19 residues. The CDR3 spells CASRPRGQFRQEAWNTQYF. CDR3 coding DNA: TGCGCCAGCCGGCCTCGGGGACAATTCCGACAGGAAGCTTGGAATACGCAGTATTTT. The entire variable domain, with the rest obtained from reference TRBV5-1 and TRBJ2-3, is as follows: KAGVTQTPRYLIKTRGQQVTLSCSPISGHRSVSWYQQTPGQGLQFLFEYFSETQRNKGNFPGRFSGRQFSNSRSEMNVSTLELGDSALYLCASRPRGQFRQEAWNTQYFGPGTRLTVL.

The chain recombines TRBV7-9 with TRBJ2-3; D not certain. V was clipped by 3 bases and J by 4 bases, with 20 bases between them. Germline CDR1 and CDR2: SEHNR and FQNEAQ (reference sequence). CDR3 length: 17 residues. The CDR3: CASSFVVGRRIADTQYF. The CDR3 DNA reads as TGTGCCAGCAGCTTTGTGGTTGGGCGGCGGATCGCAGATACGCAGTATTTT.

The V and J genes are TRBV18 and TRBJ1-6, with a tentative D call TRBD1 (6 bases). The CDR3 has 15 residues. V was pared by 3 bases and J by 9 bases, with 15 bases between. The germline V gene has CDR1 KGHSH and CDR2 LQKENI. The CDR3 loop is CASSPSPGVGSPLHF. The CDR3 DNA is TGTGCCAGCTCACCCTCTCCAGGGGTCGGTTCACCCCTCCACTTT.

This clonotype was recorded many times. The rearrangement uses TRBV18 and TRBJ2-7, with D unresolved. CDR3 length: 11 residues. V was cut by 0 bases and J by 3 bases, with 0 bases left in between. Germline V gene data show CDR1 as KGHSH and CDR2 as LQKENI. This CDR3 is CASSPPYEQYV. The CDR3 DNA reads TGTGCCAGCTCACCACCCTACGAGCAGTACGTC.

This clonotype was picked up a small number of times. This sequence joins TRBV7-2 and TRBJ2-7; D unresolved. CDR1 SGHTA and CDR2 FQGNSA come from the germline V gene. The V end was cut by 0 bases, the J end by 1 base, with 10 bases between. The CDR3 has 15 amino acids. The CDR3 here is CASSLAPRASYEQYV. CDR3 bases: TGTGCCAGCAGCTTAGCCCCACGGGCATCCTACGAGCAGTACGTC.

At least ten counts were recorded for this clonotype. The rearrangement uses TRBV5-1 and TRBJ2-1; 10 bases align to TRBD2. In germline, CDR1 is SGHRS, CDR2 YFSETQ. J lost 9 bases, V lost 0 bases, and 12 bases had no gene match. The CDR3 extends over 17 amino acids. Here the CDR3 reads CASSLGPLAGDLTEQFF. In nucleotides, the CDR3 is TGCGCCAGCAGCTTGGGTCCCCTAGCGGGGGATCTTACTGAGCAGTTCTTC.

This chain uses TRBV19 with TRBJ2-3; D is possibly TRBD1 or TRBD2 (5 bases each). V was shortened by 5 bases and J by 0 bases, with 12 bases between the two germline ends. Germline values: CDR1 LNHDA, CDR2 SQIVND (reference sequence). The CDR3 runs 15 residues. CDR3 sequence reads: CASSLRGVSTDTQYF. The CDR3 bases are TGTGCCAGTAGTTTAAGAGGGGTCAGCACAGATACGCAGTATTTT. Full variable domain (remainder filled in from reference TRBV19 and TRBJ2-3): DGGITQSPKYLFRKEGQNVTLSCEQNLNHDAMYWYRQDPGQGLRLIYYSQIVNDFQKGDIAEGYSVSREKKESFPLTVTSAQKNPTAFYLCASSLRGVSTDTQYFGPGTRLTVL.

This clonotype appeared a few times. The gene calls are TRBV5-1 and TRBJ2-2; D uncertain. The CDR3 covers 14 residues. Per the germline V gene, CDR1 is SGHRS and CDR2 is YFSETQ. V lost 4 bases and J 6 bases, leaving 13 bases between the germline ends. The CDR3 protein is CASSDALGSGELFF. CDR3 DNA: TGCGCCAGCAGCGACGCGCTAGGGTCCGGGGAGCTGTTTTTT.

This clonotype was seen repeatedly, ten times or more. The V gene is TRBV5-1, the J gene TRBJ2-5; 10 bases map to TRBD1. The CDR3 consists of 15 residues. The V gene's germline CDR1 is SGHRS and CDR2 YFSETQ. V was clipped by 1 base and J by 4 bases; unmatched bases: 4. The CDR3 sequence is CASSLRDRGRETQYF. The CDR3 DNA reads TGCGCCAGCAGCTTGAGAGACAGGGGGCGAGAGACCCAGTACTTC. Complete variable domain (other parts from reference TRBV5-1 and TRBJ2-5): KAGVTQTPRYLIKTRGQQVTLSCSPISGHRSVSWYQQTPGQGLQFLFEYFSETQRNKGNFPGRFSGRQFSNSRSEMNVSTLELGDSALYLCASSLRDRGRETQYFGPGTRLLVL.

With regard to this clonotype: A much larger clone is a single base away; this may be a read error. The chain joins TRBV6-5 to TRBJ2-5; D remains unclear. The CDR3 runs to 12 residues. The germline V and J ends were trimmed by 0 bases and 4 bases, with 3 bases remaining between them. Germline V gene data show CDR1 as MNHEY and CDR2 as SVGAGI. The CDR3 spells CASSYSSETQYF. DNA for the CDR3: TGTGCCAGCAGTTACTCTTCAGAGACCCAGTACTTC.

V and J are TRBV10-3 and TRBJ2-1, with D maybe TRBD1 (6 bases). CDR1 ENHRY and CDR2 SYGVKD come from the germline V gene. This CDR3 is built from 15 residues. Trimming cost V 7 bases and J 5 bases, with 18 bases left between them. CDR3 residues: CAIKRTELTNNEQFF. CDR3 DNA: TGTGCCATCAAGAGGACAGAACTAACCAACAATGAGCAGTTCTTC.

In DNA, the CDR3 is TGTGCCAGCAGCCGCCTGGGAGGAGCTGGCAATCAGCCCCAGCATTTT. It specifies CASSRLGGAGNQPQHF. The chain employs TRBV4-2 and TRBJ1-5; D remains unclear. Trimming took 4 bases from V and 2 from J, leaving 15 bases between them. The CDR3 loop spans 16 amino acids. From germline, CDR1 is LGHNA and CDR2 YNFKEQ.

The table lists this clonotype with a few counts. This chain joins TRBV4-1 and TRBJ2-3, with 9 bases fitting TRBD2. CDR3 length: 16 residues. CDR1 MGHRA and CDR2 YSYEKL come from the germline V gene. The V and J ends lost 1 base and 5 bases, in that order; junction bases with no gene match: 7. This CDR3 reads CASSQVGGGARDTQYF. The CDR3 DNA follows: TGCGCCAGCAGCCAAGTCGGCGGGGGGGCGAGAGATACGCAGTATTTT.

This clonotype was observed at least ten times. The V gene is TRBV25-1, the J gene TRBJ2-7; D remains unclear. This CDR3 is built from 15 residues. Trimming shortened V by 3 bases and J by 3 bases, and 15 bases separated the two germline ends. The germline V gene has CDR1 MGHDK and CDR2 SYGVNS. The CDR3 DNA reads TGTGCCAGCAGTGATGGAATAAACAAAGGCTACGAGCAGTACTTC. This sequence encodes CASSDGINKGYEQYF.

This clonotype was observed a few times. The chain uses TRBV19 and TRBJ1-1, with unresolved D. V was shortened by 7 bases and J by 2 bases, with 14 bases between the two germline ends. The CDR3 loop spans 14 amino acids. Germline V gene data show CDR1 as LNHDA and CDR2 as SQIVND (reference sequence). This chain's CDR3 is CASKVGTHNTEAFF. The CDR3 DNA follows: TGTGCCAGTAAAGTTGGCACGCACAACACTGAAGCTTTCTTT.

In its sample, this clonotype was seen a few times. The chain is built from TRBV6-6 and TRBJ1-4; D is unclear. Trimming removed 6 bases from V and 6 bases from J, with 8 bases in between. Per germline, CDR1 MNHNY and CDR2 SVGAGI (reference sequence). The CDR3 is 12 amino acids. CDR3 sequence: CASSQDYEKLFF. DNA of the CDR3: TGTGCCAGCAGCCAGGACTATGAAAAACTGTTTTTT.

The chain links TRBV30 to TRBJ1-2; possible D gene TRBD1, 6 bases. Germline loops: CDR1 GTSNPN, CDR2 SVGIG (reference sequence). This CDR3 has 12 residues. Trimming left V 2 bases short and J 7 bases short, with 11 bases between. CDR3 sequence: CAWSPGGSGYTF. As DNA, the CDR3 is TGTGCCTGGAGTCCCGGGGGCTCTGGCTACACCTTC.

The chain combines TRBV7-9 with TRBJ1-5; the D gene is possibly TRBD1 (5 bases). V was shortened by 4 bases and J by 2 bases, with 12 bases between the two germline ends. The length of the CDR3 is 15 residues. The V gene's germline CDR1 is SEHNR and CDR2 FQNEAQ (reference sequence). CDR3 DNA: TGTGCCAGCAGCTCCAGCGGGGGGGGCAATCAGCCCCAGCATTTT. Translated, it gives CASSSSGGGNQPQHF.

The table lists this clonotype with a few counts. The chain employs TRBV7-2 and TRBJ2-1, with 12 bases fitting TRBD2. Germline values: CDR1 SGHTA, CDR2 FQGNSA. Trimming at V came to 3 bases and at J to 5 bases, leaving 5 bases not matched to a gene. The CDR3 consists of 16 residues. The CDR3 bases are TGTGCCAGCAGCTTCGTTGGACTAGCGGGGAACAATGAGCAGTTCTTC. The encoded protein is CASSFVGLAGNNEQFF.

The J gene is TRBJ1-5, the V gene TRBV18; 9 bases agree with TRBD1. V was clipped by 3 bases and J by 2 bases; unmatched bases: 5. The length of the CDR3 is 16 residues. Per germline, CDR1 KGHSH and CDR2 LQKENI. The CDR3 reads CASSPGTGSGNQPQHF. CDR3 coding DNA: TGTGCCAGCTCACCCGGGACAGGGAGCGGCAATCAGCCCCAGCATTTT.

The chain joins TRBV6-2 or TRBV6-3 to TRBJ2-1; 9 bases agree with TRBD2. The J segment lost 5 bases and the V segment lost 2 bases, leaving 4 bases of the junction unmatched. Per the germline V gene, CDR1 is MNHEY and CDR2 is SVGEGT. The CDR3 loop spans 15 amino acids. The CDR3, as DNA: TGTGCCAGCAGTTACGTCGCTAGCGGGGACAATGAGCAGTTCTTC. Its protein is CASSYVASGDNEQFF.

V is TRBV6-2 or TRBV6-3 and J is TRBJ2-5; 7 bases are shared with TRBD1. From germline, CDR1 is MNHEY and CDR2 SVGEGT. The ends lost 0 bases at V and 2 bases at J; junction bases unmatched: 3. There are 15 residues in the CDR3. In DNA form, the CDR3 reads TGTGCCAGCAGTTACTCGAGGGGACAGCAAGAGACCCAGTACTTC. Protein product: CASSYSRGQQETQYF.

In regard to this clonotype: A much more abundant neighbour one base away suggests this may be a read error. CDR3 DNA: TGTGCCAGCAGCTTAGGGGCGATAGACTATGGCTACACCTTC. Translated: CASSLGAIDYGYTF. This sequence joins TRBV11-2 and TRBJ1-2; D ambiguous. Trimming left V 1 base short and J 3 bases short, with 9 bases between. The CDR3 contains 14 residues. Germline V gene sequence: CDR1 SGHAT, CDR2 FQNNGV.

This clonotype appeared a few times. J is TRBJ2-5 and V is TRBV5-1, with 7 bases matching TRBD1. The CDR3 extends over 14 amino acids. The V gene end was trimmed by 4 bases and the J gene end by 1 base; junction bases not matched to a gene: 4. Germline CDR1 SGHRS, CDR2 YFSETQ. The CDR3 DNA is TGCGCCAGCAGCCCGGGACAGCCCCAAGAGACCCAGTACTTC. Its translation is CASSPGQPQETQYF.